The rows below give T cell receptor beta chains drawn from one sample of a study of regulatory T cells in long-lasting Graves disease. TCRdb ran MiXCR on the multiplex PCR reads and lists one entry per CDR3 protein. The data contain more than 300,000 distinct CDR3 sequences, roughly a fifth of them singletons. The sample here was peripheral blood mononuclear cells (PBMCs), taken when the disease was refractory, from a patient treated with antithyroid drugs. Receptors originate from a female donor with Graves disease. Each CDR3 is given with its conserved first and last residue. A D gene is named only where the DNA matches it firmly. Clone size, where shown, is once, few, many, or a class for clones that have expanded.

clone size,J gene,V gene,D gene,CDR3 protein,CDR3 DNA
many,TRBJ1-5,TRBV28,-,CASSFGTPNQPQHF,TGTGCCAGCAGTTTCGGGACACCAAATCAGCCCCAGCATTTT
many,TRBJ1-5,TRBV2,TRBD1,CASRLTGGGSNQPQHF,TGTGCCAGCAGACTGACAGGGGGCGGGAGCAATCAGCCCCAGCATTTT
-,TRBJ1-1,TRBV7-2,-,CASSPSLGGTTEAFF,TGTGCCAGCAGCCCGAGCCTGGGGGGGACGACTGAAGCTTTCTTT
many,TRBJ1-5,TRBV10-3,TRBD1,CAIRGTEDQPQHF,TGTGCCATCAGGGGGACAGAAGATCAACCCCAGCATTTT
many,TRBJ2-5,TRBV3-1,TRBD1,CASSLRTGAQETQYF,TGTGCCAGCAGCCTTCGGACAGGGGCCCAAGAGACCCAGTACTTC
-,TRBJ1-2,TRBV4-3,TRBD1,CASSQDQRIQGAHGYTF,TGCGCCAGCAGCCAAGATCAACGGATCCAGGGGGCGCATGGCTACACCTTC
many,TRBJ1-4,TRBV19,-,CASSTTRGTLGWGEKLFF,TGTGCCAGTAGTACGACACGCGGGACCCTAGGTTGGGGTGAAAAACTGTTTTTT
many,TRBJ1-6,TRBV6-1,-,CASSPKPYNSPLHF,TGTGCCAGCAGTCCGAAGCCCTATAATTCACCCCTCCACTTT
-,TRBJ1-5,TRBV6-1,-,CASSWDKAGGQPQHF,TGTGCCAGCAGCTGGGACAAGGCGGGTGGTCAGCCCCAGCATTTT
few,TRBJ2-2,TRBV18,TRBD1,CASSPATGDTGELFF,TGTGCCAGCTCACCAGCGACAGGGGACACCGGGGAGCTGTTTTTT
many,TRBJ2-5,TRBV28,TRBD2,CASSPRPGGGQETQYF,TGTGCCAGCAGTCCCCGACCGGGAGGAGGTCAAGAGACCCAGTACTTC
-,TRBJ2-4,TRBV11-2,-,CASTVKGQNIQYF,TGTGCCAGCACCGTCAAGGGCCAAAACATTCAGTACTTC
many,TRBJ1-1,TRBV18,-,CASSPEGPEDTEAFF,TGTGCCAGCTCACCAGAGGGCCCAGAGGACACTGAAGCTTTCTTT
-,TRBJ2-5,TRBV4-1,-,CASSQAGLAGQETQYF,TGCGCCAGCAGCCAAGCGGGCCTAGCCGGCCAAGAGACCCAGTACTTC
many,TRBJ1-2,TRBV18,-,CASSPPGWSYGYTF,TGTGCCAGCTCACCACCCGGCTGGAGCTATGGCTACACCTTC
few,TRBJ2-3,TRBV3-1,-,CASSQGRVYTQYF,TGTGCCAGCAGCCAAGGGAGAGTTTATACGCAGTATTTT
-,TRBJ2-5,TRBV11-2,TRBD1,CASSLDQMTGTLQEAQYF,TGTGCCAGCAGCTTAGATCAAATGACAGGGACCCTTCAAGAGGCCCAGTACTTC
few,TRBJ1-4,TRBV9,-,CASSVSTRGDEKLFF,TGTGCCAGCAGCGTAAGCACCCGCGGGGATGAAAAACTGTTTTTT
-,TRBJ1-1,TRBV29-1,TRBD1,CSVGLETGGTEAFF,TGCAGCGTTGGGTTGGAGACAGGGGGCACTGAAGCTTTCTTT
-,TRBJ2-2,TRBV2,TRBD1,CASSNAGTVRRYTGELFF,TGTGCCAGCAGTAATGCCGGGACAGTGCGACGATACACCGGGGAGCTGTTTTTT
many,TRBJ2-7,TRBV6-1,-,CASSPRPMGGEQYF,TGTGCCAGCAGTCCCCGGCCGATGGGGGGCGAGCAGTACTTC
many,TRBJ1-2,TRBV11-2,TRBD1,CASSLTGTADYGYTF,TGTGCCAGCAGCTTAACCGGGACAGCGGACTATGGCTACACCTTC
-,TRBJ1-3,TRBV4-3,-,CASSQDPPTVSGNTIYF,TGCGCCAGCAGCCAAGATCCTCCAACAGTCTCTGGAAACACCATATATTTT
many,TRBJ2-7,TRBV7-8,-,CASSSGVGAFYEQYF,TGTGCCAGCAGCTCGGGAGTTGGGGCGTTCTACGAGCAGTACTTC
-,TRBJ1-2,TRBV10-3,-,CAISGDTPNYGYTF,TGTGCCATCAGTGGGGACACCCCCAACTATGGCTACACCTTC
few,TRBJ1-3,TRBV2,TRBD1,CASRSRGPGNTIYF,TGTGCCAGCAGGTCCAGGGGGCCTGGAAACACCATATATTTT
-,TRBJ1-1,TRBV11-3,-,CASSLDRLTDEAFF,TGTGCCAGCAGCTTAGATCGATTGACAGATGAAGCTTTCTTT
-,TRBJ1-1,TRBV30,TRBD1,CAWSVQGQNEAFF,TGTGCCTGGAGTGTACAGGGGCAGAATGAAGCTTTCTTT
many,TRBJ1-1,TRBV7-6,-,CASSLNPSGGYEAFF,TGTGCCAGCAGCTTAAATCCCAGCGGTGGGTATGAAGCTTTCTTT
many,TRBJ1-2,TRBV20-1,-,CSAVYRGNGYTF,TGCAGTGCCGTATACCGGGGGAATGGCTACACCTTC
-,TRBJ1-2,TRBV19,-,CASKRRGAYGYTF,TGTGCCAGTAAAAGGAGGGGGGCCTATGGCTACACCTTC
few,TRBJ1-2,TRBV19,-,CASNVGYGYTF,TGTGCCAGTAACGTCGGCTATGGCTACACCTTC
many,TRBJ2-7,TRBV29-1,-,CSVGQARNEQYF,TGCAGCGTGGGACAAGCGAGGAACGAGCAGTACTTC